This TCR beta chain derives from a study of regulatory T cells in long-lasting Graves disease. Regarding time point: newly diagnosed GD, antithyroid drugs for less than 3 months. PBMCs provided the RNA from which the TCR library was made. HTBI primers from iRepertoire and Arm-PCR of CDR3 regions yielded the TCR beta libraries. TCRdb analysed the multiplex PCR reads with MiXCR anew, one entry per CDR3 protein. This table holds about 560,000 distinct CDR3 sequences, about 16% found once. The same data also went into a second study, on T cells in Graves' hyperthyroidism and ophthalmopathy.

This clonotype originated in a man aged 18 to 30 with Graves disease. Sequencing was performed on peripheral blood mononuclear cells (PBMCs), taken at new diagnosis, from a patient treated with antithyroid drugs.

This chain's CDR3 is CASSPQDTYEQYF. CDR3 coding DNA: TGTGCCAGCTCACCACAAGACACCTACGAGCAGTACTTC. The genes are TRBV18 and TRBJ2-7; no firm D call. The V end lost 1 base, the J end lost 2 bases, and 6 bases lay between the germline ends. Germline values: CDR1 KGHSH, CDR2 LQKENI. The CDR3 totals 13 residues.